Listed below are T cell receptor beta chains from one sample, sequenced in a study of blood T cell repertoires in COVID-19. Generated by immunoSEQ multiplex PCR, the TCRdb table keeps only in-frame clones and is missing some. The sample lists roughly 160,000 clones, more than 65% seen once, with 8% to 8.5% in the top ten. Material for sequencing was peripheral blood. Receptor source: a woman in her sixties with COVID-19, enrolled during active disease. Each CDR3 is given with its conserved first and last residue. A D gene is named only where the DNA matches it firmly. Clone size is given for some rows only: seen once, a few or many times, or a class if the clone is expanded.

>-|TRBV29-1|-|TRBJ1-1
CSATYGGGREVVYTEAFF
TGCAGCGCAACTTACGGGGGGGGCAGGGAGGTAGTGTACACTGAAGCTTTCTTT
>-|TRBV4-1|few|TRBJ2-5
CASSQGSARETQYF
TGCGCCAGCAGCCAAGGGTCAGCGAGGGAGACCCAGTACTTC
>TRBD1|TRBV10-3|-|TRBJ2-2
CAISESWGQDGTGELFF
TGTGCCATCAGTGAGTCCTGGGGACAGGACGGGACCGGGGAGCTGTTTTTT
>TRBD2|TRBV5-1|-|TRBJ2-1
CASSLEGLAVGLVLF
TGCGCCAGCAGCTTGGAGGGACTAGCGGTAGGGCTGGTGCTCTTC
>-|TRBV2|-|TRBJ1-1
CASRDSVEAFF
TGTGCCAGCAGGGACAGTGTTGAAGCTTTCTTT
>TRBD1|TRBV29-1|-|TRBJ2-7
CSVEGTGATTYEQYF
TGCAGCGTTGAAGGGACAGGGGCCACAACCTACGAGCAGTACTTC
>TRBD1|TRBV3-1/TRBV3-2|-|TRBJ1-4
CASSHPPGTGNGEKLFF
TGTGCCAGCAGCCATCCCCCCGGGACAGGGAATGGGGAAAAACTGTTTTTT
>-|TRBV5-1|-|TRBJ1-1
CASSPAGTNTEAFF
TGCGCCAGCAGCCCGGCAGGGACAAACACTGAAGCTTTCTTT
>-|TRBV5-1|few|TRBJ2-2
CASSLPNTGELFF
TGCGCCAGCAGCCTACCAAACACCGGGGAGCTGTTTTTT
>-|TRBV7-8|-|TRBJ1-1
CASSRPDSAEAFF
TGTGCCAGCAGCCGCCCCGACAGCGCTGAAGCTTTCTTT
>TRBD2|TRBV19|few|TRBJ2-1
CASSILAGAPQFF
TGTGCCAGTAGTATACTAGCGGGGGCCCCGCAGTTCTTC